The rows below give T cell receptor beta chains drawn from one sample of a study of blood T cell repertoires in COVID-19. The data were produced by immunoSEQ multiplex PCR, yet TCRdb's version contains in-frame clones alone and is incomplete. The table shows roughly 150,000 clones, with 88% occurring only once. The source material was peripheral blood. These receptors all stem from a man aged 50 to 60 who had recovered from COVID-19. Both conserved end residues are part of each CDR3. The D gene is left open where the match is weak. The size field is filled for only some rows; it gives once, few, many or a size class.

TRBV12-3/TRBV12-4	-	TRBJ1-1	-	TGTGCCAGCACCCAGGGTGGGACTGAAGCTTTCTTT	CASTQGGTEAFF
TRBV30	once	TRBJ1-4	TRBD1	TGTGCCTGGAGTGTACAGGGGGTTCTTAATGAAAAACTGTTTTTT	CAWSVQGVLNEKLFF
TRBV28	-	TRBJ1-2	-	TGTGCCAGCAGTTTAGGCAGATTATCCCCCCACTATGGCTACACCTTC	CASSLGRLSPHYGYTF
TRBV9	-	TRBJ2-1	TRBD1	TGTGCCAGCAGCGCCACAGGGGGCCCTCGGGGTGAGCAGTTCTTC	CASSATGGPRGEQFF
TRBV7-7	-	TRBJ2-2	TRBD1	TGTGCCAGCAGCGGGGGACAGGGAGTAACCGGGGAGCTGTTTTTT	CASSGGQGVTGELFF
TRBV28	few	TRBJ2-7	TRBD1	TGTGCCAGCAGAGGGACAGGGGGCGTCTACGAGCAGTACTTC	CASRGTGGVYEQYF
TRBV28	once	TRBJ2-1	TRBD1	TGTGCCACCCATGGCCCCCACAGGGGATCCTACAATGAGCAGTTCTTC	CATHGPHRGSYNEQFF
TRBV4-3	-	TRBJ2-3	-	TGCGCCAGCAGCCCCTCCGGGACATCTAGCACAGATACGCAGTATTTT	CASSPSGTSSTDTQYF
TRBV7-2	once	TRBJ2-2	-	TGTGCCAGCAGCTTAGTCCGACTAGCGAACACCGGGGAGCTGTTTTTT	CASSLVRLANTGELFF
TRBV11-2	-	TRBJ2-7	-	TGTGCCAGCAGCTATACCGGGACAGGGGTAGCGGGAGCTACCTACGAGCAGTACTTC	CASSYTGTGVAGATYEQYF
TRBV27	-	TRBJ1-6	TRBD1	TGTGCCAGCAGTGTACAGGGGAGGAATTCACCCCTCCACTTT	CASSVQGRNSPLHF
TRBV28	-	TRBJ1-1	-	TGTGCCAGCAGTTTTGTACATTCGAACACTGAAGCTTTCTTT	CASSFVHSNTEAFF
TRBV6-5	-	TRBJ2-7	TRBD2	TGTGCCAGCAGTTACTTTCCTAGCGGGACCTACGAGCAGTACTTC	CASSYFPSGTYEQYF
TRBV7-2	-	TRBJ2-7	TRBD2	TGTGCCAGCAGCTTAGGGACTAGCCGTACCTACGAGCAGTACTTC	CASSLGTSRTYEQYF
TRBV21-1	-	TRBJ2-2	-	TGTGCCAGCAGCAAAGTAGGGGGACTAGCGGGATTGAACACCGGGGAGCTGTTTTTT	CASSKVGGLAGLNTGELFF
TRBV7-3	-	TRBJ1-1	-	TGTGCCAGCAGCTTAAAAGGCGGCACTGAAGCTTTCTTT	CASSLKGGTEAFF
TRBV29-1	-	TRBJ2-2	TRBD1	TGCAGCGTTGCCAGGGGGCTGGCCGGGGAGCTGTTTTTT	CSVARGLAGELFF
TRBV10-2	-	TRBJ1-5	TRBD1	TGCGCCAGCAGAGCCGGGACAGGGAACCAGCCCCAGCATTTT	CASRAGTGNQPQHF
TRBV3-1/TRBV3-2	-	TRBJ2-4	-	TGTGCCAGCAGCCAAAGGGGCTCTTCTCGCAAAAACATTCAGTACTTC	CASSQRGSSRKNIQYF
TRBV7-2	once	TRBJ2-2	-	TGTGCCAGCAGCTTACTCGGGAACACCGGGGAGCTGTTTTTT	CASSLLGNTGELFF
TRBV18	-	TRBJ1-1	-	TGTGCCAGCTCACCATCGCGGGGTGGGACTGAAGCTTTCTTT	CASSPSRGGTEAFF
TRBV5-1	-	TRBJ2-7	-	TGCGCCAGCAGCCCGGAGGCAGGAACCTACGAGCAGTACTTC	CASSPEAGTYEQYF
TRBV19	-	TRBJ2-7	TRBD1	TGTGCCAGTGGGGACAGTACCTACGAGCAGTACTTC	CASGDSTYEQYF
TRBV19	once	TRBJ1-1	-	TGTGCCAGTAGTATGAGTAAGATTAAGGAGGCCCTGAACACTGAAGCTTTCTTT	CASSMSKIKEALNTEAFF
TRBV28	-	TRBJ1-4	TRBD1	TGTGCCAGCAGTTTTACGACAGGGGGTAATGAAAAACTGTTTTTT	CASSFTTGGNEKLFF
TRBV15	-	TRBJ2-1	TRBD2	TGTGCCACCAGCAGAGTTCGGTCTAGCGGGGGTCTCTACAATGAGCAGTTCTTC	CATSRVRSSGGLYNEQFF
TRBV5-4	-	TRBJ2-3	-	TGTGCCAGCAGCTTTCCCCCCGTTTATAGAGGCCCTAGCACAGATACGCAGTATTTT	CASSFPPVYRGPSTDTQYF
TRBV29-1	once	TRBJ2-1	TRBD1	TGCAGCGCTGATGGGACAGAGATCTCCTACAATGAGCAGTTCTTC	CSADGTEISYNEQFF
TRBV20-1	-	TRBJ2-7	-	TGCAGTGCTACCCCCCGCTACGAGCAGTACTTC	CSATPRYEQYF
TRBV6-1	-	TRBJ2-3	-	TGTGCCAGCAGTGAAGCCTACAGCCGCACAGATACGCAGTATTTT	CASSEAYSRTDTQYF
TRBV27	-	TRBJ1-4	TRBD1	TGTGCCAGCATAATCCGACAGGGAGATGAAAAACTGTTTTTT	CASIIRQGDEKLFF
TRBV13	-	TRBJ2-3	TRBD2	TGTGCCAGCAGCTTTACTAGCGGGGGCCCAGATACGCAGTATTTT	CASSFTSGGPDTQYF
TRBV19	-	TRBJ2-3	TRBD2	TGTGCCAGTAGTATAGAGTCCTATAGCGGGAGAGGGACAGATACGCAGTATTTT	CASSIESYSGRGTDTQYF
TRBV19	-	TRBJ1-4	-	TGTGCCAGTAGTATAGTATTTGAAAAACTGTTTTTT	CASSIVFEKLFF
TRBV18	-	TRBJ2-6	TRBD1	TGTGCCAGCTCAGTGGACAGGGCTGGGGCCAACGTCCTGACTTTC	CASSVDRAGANVLTF
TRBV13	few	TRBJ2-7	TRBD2	TGTGCCAGCAGCCCCCGGAGGGTAGCGGGAGTAAACGAGCAGTACTTC	CASSPRRVAGVNEQYF
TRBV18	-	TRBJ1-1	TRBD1	TGTGCCAGCTCACCCATGACAGGGGATACTGAAGCTTTCTTT	CASSPMTGDTEAFF
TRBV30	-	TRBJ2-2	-	TGTGCCTGGAGCGCCGGTCGCACCGGGGAGCTGTTTTTT	CAWSAGRTGELFF
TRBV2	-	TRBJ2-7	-	TGTGCCAGTCCATTAACAGCCGGGGAAACTACCTACGAGCAGTACTTC	CASPLTAGETTYEQYF
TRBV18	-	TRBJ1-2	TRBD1	TGTGCCAGCTCCAAGAATGGACAGGGAGGGTATGGCTACACCTTC	CASSKNGQGGYGYTF
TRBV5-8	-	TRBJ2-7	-	TGTGCCAGCACCGGGAAGGGACATAACTCCTACGAGCAGTACTTC	CASTGKGHNSYEQYF
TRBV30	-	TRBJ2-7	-	TGTGCCTGGAGTGTAGGTCAGGGGACCGAGCAGTACTTC	CAWSVGQGTEQYF
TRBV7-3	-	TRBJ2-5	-	TGTGCCAGCAGCTTAAGAGCGGACCTACTTAGGGAGACCCAGTACTTC	CASSLRADLLRETQYF
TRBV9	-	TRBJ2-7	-	TGTGCCAGCAGCCTAGGGGCGGGGCCCTACGAGCAGTACTTC	CASSLGAGPYEQYF
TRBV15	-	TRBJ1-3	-	TGTGCCACCAGCATATCGACAGAAACTGGAAACACCATATATTTT	CATSISTETGNTIYF
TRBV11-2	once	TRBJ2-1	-	TGTGCCAGCAGCCTAATCGGGGGATTTGGTGAGCAGTTCTTC	CASSLIGGFGEQFF
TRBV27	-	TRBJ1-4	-	TGTGCCAGCAGTTTAGTAGGGGATGAAAAACTGTTTTTT	CASSLVGDEKLFF
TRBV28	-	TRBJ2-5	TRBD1	TGTGCCAGCAGTTTGGACAGGGGAAGTCAAGAGACCCAGTACTTC	CASSLDRGSQETQYF
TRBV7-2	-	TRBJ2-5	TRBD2	TGTGCCAGCAGCTTAGCTGGGGGGGGAGAGACCCAGTACTTC	CASSLAGGGETQYF
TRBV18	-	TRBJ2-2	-	TGTGCCAGCTCACCAGGGCAGCCTAACACCGGGGAGCTGTTTTTT	CASSPGQPNTGELFF
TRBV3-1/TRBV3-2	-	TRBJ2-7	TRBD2	TGTGCCAGCAGCCAAGCCCCGGAGCGGGGGGCCGTACATACCTACGAGCAGTACTTC	CASSQAPERGAVHTYEQYF
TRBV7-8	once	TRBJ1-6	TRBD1	TGTGCCGGAAGACAGGGATCAACTAATTCACCCCTCCACTTT	CAGRQGSTNSPLHF